This is a list of T cell receptor beta chains from one sample in a study of blood T cell repertoires in COVID-19. The table came from immunoSEQ multiplex PCR; TCRdb's copy has only in-frame clones and leaves some out. Counted here are about 87,000 clones, around 83% occurring once; the ten biggest clones make up over 15%. The specimen was peripheral blood. The receptors here all came from a woman aged 60-70 years with acute or convalescent COVID-19. The CDR3 runs from the conserved cysteine through the conserved F or W. The D gene is left open where the match is weak. Not every row has a clone size; where given, it reads once, few, many or a size class.

J gene,D gene,clone size,V gene,CDR3 protein,CDR3 DNA
TRBJ1-1,NA,NA,TRBV12-3/TRBV12-4,CASSLRNTEAFF,TGTGCCAGCAGTCTCCGGAACACTGAAGCTTTCTTT
TRBJ1-1,NA,NA,TRBV6-1,CASSESRGTEAFF,TGTGCCAGCAGTGAAAGTCGGGGGACTGAAGCTTTCTTT
TRBJ2-1,TRBD1,NA,TRBV5-4,CALGRDRDYNEQFF,TGTGCCCTAGGCCGGGACAGGGACTACAATGAGCAGTTCTTC
TRBJ2-5,TRBD2,NA,TRBV2,CASSVGLAGGKETQYF,TGTGCCAGCAGTGTGGGACTAGCGGGGGGGAAAGAGACCCAGTACTTC
TRBJ1-1,NA,NA,TRBV7-9,CASSSIVQQENTEAFF,TGTGCCAGCAGCTCAATAGTACAACAGGAGAACACTGAAGCTTTCTTT
TRBJ2-1,TRBD2,NA,TRBV19,CASTVGGASVNEQFF,TGTGCCAGTACGGTCGGGGGGGCCTCGGTTAATGAGCAGTTCTTC
TRBJ1-4,TRBD1,once,TRBV7-9,CASSRPTDRVGEKLFF,TGTGCCAGCAGCCGACCCACGGACAGGGTGGGCGAAAAACTGTTTTTT
TRBJ1-5,NA,few,TRBV6-2/TRBV6-3,CASSRPATTSNQPQHF,TGTGCCAGCAGCCGACCAGCAACTACTAGCAATCAGCCCCAGCATTTT
TRBJ1-4,NA,few,TRBV19,CASSIGGEINEKLFF,TGTGCCAGTAGTATTGGGGGGGAGATTAATGAAAAACTGTTTTTT
TRBJ1-6,TRBD1,few,TRBV28,CASSEGTDNSPLHF,TGTGCCAGCTCTGAGGGGACAGATAATTCACCCCTCCACTTT
TRBJ2-7,NA,NA,TRBV10-2,CASRQGLTYEQYF,TGCGCCAGCAGACAGGGCCTTACCTACGAGCAGTACTTC
TRBJ2-2,TRBD2,NA,TRBV3-1/TRBV3-2,CASSPGRGGTGELFF,TGTGCCAGCAGCCCTGGCCGCGGGGGCACCGGGGAGCTGTTTTTT
TRBJ2-1,TRBD2,once,TRBV5-1,CASSLTSGVWNEQFF,TGCGCCAGCAGCTTGACTAGCGGGGTTTGGAATGAGCAGTTCTTC
TRBJ2-5,TRBD1,NA,TRBV5-1,CASSLGAGGETQYF,TGCGCCAGCAGCTTGGGTGCAGGGGGTGAGACCCAGTACTTC
TRBJ2-4,NA,few,TRBV19,CASSIGENIQYF,TGTGCCAGTAGTATCGGGGAGAACATTCAGTACTTC
TRBJ1-2,NA,NA,TRBV21-1,CAGGQGDYGYTF,TGTGCCGGGGGACAGGGAGACTATGGCTACACCTTC
TRBJ1-6,NA,few,TRBV5-1,CASSLEGRGGNSPLHF,TGCGCCAGCAGCTTGGAGGGACGGGGAGGTAATTCACCCCTCCACTTT
TRBJ1-6,NA,NA,TRBV18,CASSPPVGSGERLEGSYNSPLHF,TGTGCCAGCTCACCACCAGTGGGGAGTGGAGAGAGGTTGGAGGGCTCCTATAATTCACCCCTCCACTTT
TRBJ1-1,NA,few,TRBV6-5,CASTPEGGGAFF,TGTGCCAGCACCCCCGAGGGAGGGGGAGCTTTCTTT
TRBJ1-4,NA,NA,TRBV7-8,CASKWGDLNEKLFF,TGTGCCAGCAAATGGGGGGATCTTAATGAAAAACTGTTTTTT
TRBJ1-2,TRBD1,NA,TRBV12-3/TRBV12-4,CASNRQGVGYTF,TGTGCCAGCAATAGACAGGGAGTTGGCTACACCTTC
TRBJ2-7,NA,NA,TRBV7-2,CASSRDWTYEQYF,TGTGCCAGTAGCCGGGACTGGACCTACGAGCAGTACTTC
TRBJ2-1,TRBD2,NA,TRBV4-3,CASSPDPPGTTYNEQFF,TGCGCCAGCAGCCCAGATCCACCGGGGACTACCTACAATGAGCAGTTCTTC
TRBJ1-2,NA,once,TRBV5-4,CASSSGTLGGNYGYTF,TGTGCCAGCAGCTCCGGGACGCTGGGGGGGAACTATGGCTACACCTTC
TRBJ1-1,NA,NA,TRBV7-9,CASLSRPLDTNTEAFF,TGTGCCAGCCTTTCGAGGCCATTGGACACTAACACTGAAGCTTTCTTT
TRBJ1-2,NA,NA,TRBV3-1/TRBV3-2,CASSHTATVNYGYTF,TGTGCCAGCAGCCACACAGCTACAGTTAACTATGGCTACACCTTC
TRBJ2-2,NA,NA,TRBV6-2/TRBV6-3,CASSFAGAYTGELFF,TGTGCCAGCAGTTTTGCGGGGGCCTACACCGGGGAGCTGTTTTTT